This T cell receptor beta chain was sequenced during a study of T cells in Graves' hyperthyroidism and ophthalmopathy. Overall study context: Pretreatment peripheral blood was obtained at initial diagnosis. Study-wide results and caveats: Among clonotypes expanded in thyroid above 0.001, most were also found in blood.

Concerning this clonotype: The antigen is unknown. Being one base from a much bigger clone, this may be a read error.

What was amplified from RNA transcripts were TCR beta CDR3 regions. Initially, a first-round RT-PCR of the TCR CDR3 employed the HTBI primer set. TCRdb redid the calling of the multiplex PCR reads with MiXCR, one entry per CDR3 protein. The top ten clones hold roughly a third of a sample with hundreds of thousands of distinct CDR3 sequences, more than 20% of them seen once. Criteria for exclusion of patients were uncontrolled infection, other autoimmune disease, pregnancy or lactation. Out of 10 ml of fresh peripheral blood came the PBMCs. There are 15 residues in the CDR3. The germline CDR1 and CDR2 sequences are SGHTA and FQGNSA.

Sequencing was performed on blood. This clonotype was sampled from a man aged 25-45 years with Graves' ophthalmopathy. This chain joins TRBV7-2 and TRBJ2-7; 9 bases are shared with TRBD2. CDR3 nucleotides: TGTGCCAGCAGCTCCGTAGCGGGAGTTTGGGACGAGCAGCACTTC. The encoded protein is CASSSVAGVWDEQHF.